These T cell receptor beta chains were read from a single sample in a study of regulatory T cells in long-lasting Graves disease. TCRdb ran MiXCR on the multiplex PCR reads and lists one entry per CDR3 protein. There are 350,000 to 450,000 distinct CDR3 sequences in the sample; around 23% occur only once, and over 11% lies in the top ten. The sequencing here drew on peripheral blood mononuclear cells (PBMCs), taken when the disease was refractory, from a patient treated with antithyroid drugs. All receptors come from a female donor with Graves disease. CDR3s include the opening cysteine and the closing phenylalanine or tryptophan. The D gene is left open where the match is weak. The size field is filled for only some rows; it gives once, few, many or a size class.

v_call	d_call	j_call	clone_size	cdr3_nt	cdr3_aa
TRBV11-3	.	TRBJ2-6	many	TGTGCCAGCAGCCCAGGACGGAACTCTGGGGCCAACGTCCTGACTTTC	CASSPGRNSGANVLTF
TRBV2	.	TRBJ2-1	many	TGTGCCAGCAGTGTATCGGCAGGTCGGTATGAGCAGTTCTTC	CASSVSAGRYEQFF
TRBV10-3	TRBD2	TRBJ2-5	many	TGTGCCATCAGTGGTAGTCGGGGGGACCTCCAAGAGACCCAGTACTTC	CAISGSRGDLQETQYF
TRBV28	.	TRBJ2-3	.	TGTGCCAGCAGTATTCAGGTGACAGATACGCAGTATTTT	CASSIQVTDTQYF
TRBV6-1	TRBD2	TRBJ2-2	few	TGTGCCAGCCTCTGGGGGAGGGTAAACACCGGGGAGCTGTTTTTT	CASLWGRVNTGELFF
TRBV10-3	.	TRBJ2-5	few	TGTGCCACCGGAAGGGGAGGAGAGGAGACCCAGTACTTC	CATGRGGEETQYF
TRBV28	TRBD1	TRBJ2-4	many	TGTGCCAGCAGCGCCGGGACAGGGGCGTCGAACATTCAGTACTTC	CASSAGTGASNIQYF
TRBV7-9	.	TRBJ1-4	.	TGTGCCAGCAGCTCGGTACAGGAGGGACTGTTTTTT	CASSSVQEGLFF
TRBV19	.	TRBJ2-3	few	TGTGCCACCAAAGAGGGGAGGGGGCCCACAGATACGCAGTATTTT	CATKEGRGPTDTQYF
TRBV27	.	TRBJ2-7	many	TGTGCCAGCAGTTCGGGACACCGCGTTGAGCAGTACTTC	CASSSGHRVEQYF
TRBV28	.	TRBJ1-2	many	TGTGCCAGCAGTTTATGGGGGGAGGAAGCTAACTATGGCTACACCTTC	CASSLWGEEANYGYTF
TRBV20-1	.	TRBJ2-5	many	TGCAGTCCTTACTCTGGGGGGCGAGGGAAAGAGACCCAGTACTTC	CSPYSGGRGKETQYF
TRBV27	TRBD2	TRBJ2-1	once	TGTGCCAGCAGTTTCGGCGGGAGGGCAGTTGAGCAGTTCTTC	CASSFGGRAVEQFF
TRBV13	.	TRBJ2-7	many	TGTGCCAGCAGCTTAGGAGAGGGTAGCTCCTACGAGCAGTACTTC	CASSLGEGSSYEQYF
TRBV11-2	TRBD1	TRBJ2-7	few	TGTGCCAGCAGCTTACTGGGACAGGTTGACGAGCAGTACTTC	CASSLLGQVDEQYF
TRBV10-1	.	TRBJ2-7	.	TGCGCCAGCAGTGATCGCGGGATGGGCTACGAGCAGTACTTC	CASSDRGMGYEQYF
TRBV7-8	.	TRBJ2-5	many	TGTGCCAGCAGTCAGCGGTTCCAAGAGACCCAGTACTTC	CASSQRFQETQYF
TRBV7-2	.	TRBJ2-7	many	TGTGCCAGCAGCTTGAGCCGCTACGAGCAGTACTTC	CASSLSRYEQYF
TRBV25-1	.	TRBJ2-7	.	TGTGCCAGCAGTGAGGTGGGCGCCTACGAGCAGTACTTC	CASSEVGAYEQYF
TRBV5-1	TRBD1	TRBJ1-1	many	TGCGCCAGCAGCTACGGGACAGTCTCTATGAACACTGAAGCTTTCTTT	CASSYGTVSMNTEAFF
TRBV28	TRBD2	TRBJ2-2	many	TGTGCCAGCAGCTTCCTAGCGGGCAACACCGGGGAGCTGTTTTTT	CASSFLAGNTGELFF
TRBV4-1	TRBD2	TRBJ2-2	few	TGCGCCAGCAGCCAGTTCCTAGCGGGAGGGAACACCGGGGAGCTGTTTTTT	CASSQFLAGGNTGELFF
TRBV7-8	.	TRBJ1-1	many	TGTGCCAGCAGCTTGGAGACTGAAGCTTTCTTT	CASSLETEAFF
TRBV29-1	.	TRBJ2-5	few	TGCAGCGTTGAGTACCCGGGGCGGCAAGAGACCCAGTACTTC	CSVEYPGRQETQYF
TRBV6-5	.	TRBJ2-2	few	TGTGCCAGCAGTTACCAACAGGCGAACACCGGGGAGCTGTTTTTT	CASSYQQANTGELFF
TRBV18	.	TRBJ1-1	many	TGTGCCAGCTCTCCAAGCAGGGGAAGCTCTGAAGCTTTCTTT	CASSPSRGSSEAFF
TRBV29-1	.	TRBJ2-1	.	TGCAGCGTTGGGTTCGATGAGCAGTTCTTC	CSVGFDEQFF
TRBV14	TRBD1	TRBJ1-5	few	TGTGCCAGCAGCCTTGTAGGGACAGATAATCAGCCCCAGCATTTT	CASSLVGTDNQPQHF
TRBV15	.	TRBJ2-7	.	TGTGCCACCAGCAGAGAAGGCGGCGAAGCCTACGAGCAGTACTTC	CATSREGGEAYEQYF
TRBV4-2	.	TRBJ1-5	few	TGTGCCAGCAGCCAAATGCCCGGGGGGTGGCAGCCCCAGCATTTT	CASSQMPGGWQPQHF
TRBV7-2	TRBD2	TRBJ2-7	few	TGTGCCAGCAGCTCACCGGTGGGACTAGCGGGAGGTCGGTACGAGCAGTACTTC	CASSSPVGLAGGRYEQYF
TRBV5-4	TRBD2	TRBJ2-2	few	TGTGCCAGCAGCCGAACTCTAAGACCGACGACTAGCTCCGGGGAGCTGTTTTTT	CASSRTLRPTTSSGELFF
TRBV28	TRBD1	TRBJ1-5	many	TGTGCCACGGACAGGGATAGCGATCAGCCCCAGCATTTT	CATDRDSDQPQHF
TRBV7-9	.	TRBJ2-5	many	TGTGCCAGCAGCCCTAGAGGTCAGGGGATCGGGGAGACCCAGTACTTC	CASSPRGQGIGETQYF
TRBV28	.	TRBJ2-2	many	TGTGCCAGCAGAAGCGGAGCTAGCACGAACACCGGGGAGCTGTTTTTT	CASRSGASTNTGELFF
TRBV6-5	.	TRBJ1-3	few	TGTGCCAGCAGTTACCCAAATGGAAACACCATATATTTT	CASSYPNGNTIYF
TRBV6-2/TRBV6-3	.	TRBJ1-2	few	TGTGCCAGCAGTTACTCTCAGGGATCTAACTATGGCTACACCTTC	CASSYSQGSNYGYTF
TRBV6-1	.	TRBJ2-1	.	TGTGCCAGCAGTGAAGTTGTGTGGTTGGAGCAGTTCTTC	CASSEVVWLEQFF
TRBV20-1	.	TRBJ1-5	.	TGCAGTGCTAGCCGGGGAGAAACTCAGCCCCAGCATTTT	CSASRGETQPQHF
TRBV20-1	.	TRBJ2-3	few	TGCAGTGCGCCGGCTAGTGGCACAGATACGCAGTATTTT	CSAPASGTDTQYF